This T cell receptor (beta chain) derives from a study of shared clonotypes between healthy human individuals (dated by TCRdb to the early 2020s). With regard to the full study: A couple of women and a few men aged 18 to 49 years were included in the cohort. To estimate repertoire size and how much clonotype sharing occurs between individuals, the study deeply sequenced the blood TCR repertoires of about five healthy adults. For each donor, three plates each were used for CD4 naive and CD4 memory, two plates were used for CD8 naive, and one plate was used for CD8 memory. Between about 0.94 and 10 billion PBMCs per donor were obtained by leukapheresis. To increase sequencing depth and limit assay-specific biases, TCR repertoire library preparation and sequencing were carried out by different laboratories using diverse techniques. Summary of the overall study and its limitations: When several donors were compared, the shared fraction of clonotypes was 5% to 6.5% for naive CD4, 3.5% to 4% for naive CD8, 2.3% for memory CD4, and approximately 0.4% for memory CD8. Rarefaction of sorted-subset datasets indicated incomplete sequencing despite the large sequencing depth. Pairwise subsampling led to the expectation that sequencing depth would affect the degree of clonotype sharing among donors. Because the study included only a small number of donors, the genetic and exposure-history diversity represented was limited. Naive subsets generally had larger estimated clonotype richness than memory subsets did. Higher generation probabilities were observed for clonotypes shared by all four sorted-subset donors than for non-shared clonotypes. Sampling was restricted to blood, and TCR repertoires in tissues likely differ from the TCR repertoires found in blood.

CD8 naive samples were obtained by positive selection for CCR7 among CD45RO-negative cells, yielding a CD45RA+CCR7+ population from which TemRA cells were excluded. The donors were healthy, HIV-negative adults with no recently reported acute infections or vaccinations. Every donor was a Caucasian adult living in Nashville, Tennessee, USA. After blood collection by leukapheresis, PBMCs were isolated using Ficoll-Histopaque density gradient centrifugation and then cryopreserved in the vapor phase of liquid nitrogen. Analytical flow cytometry was used to check the purity and quantity of each magnetically sorted T cell population. Each sorted fraction had its genomic DNA isolated and then quantified by UV absorbance on a Nanodrop 2000c. Including the terminal cysteine and phenylalanine, the CDR3 comprises 13 residues. The read is trimmed to its CDR3 DNA, 39 bases read in frame from base 1. V is cut by 6 bases and J by 2 bases, and the space between the germline ends is 11 bases. Looking up the germline V gene yields CDR1 MNHNS and CDR2 SASEGT.

Using the deep immunoSEQ assay, TCR CDR3 regions were amplified from genomic DNA by multiplex PCR. Extracted genomic DNA from each cell subset was spread evenly across all wells of several immunoSEQ 96-well plates, with each plate serving as a replicate. For sorted subsets, 150 to 250 ng of genomic DNA, equivalent to about 30,000 T cell genomes, went into each replicate PCR. Purified libraries were quantified with a Qubit 3.0 fluorometer, sized on a Bioanalyzer 2100, and re-quantified with the KAPA Library Quantification kit. Every immunoSEQ 96-well plate was sequenced on a separate single-read 150-cycle Illumina NextSeq 550 flow cell. As for the authors' bioinformatics: Because only junctional sequences without quality scores were contained in the immunoSEQ output, filtering matching that applied to full-length reads could not be performed. Sequences were annotated with PyIR, a Python wrapper for IgBLAST v1.9, using IMGT germline references to assign V/J genes and CDR3. Any read was removed if the V/J assignment was weak (E-value above 1e-6), the CDR3 was missing, or the read contained stop codons, out-of-frame junctions, or ambiguous translated residues. V3J clonotypes were defined by identical inferred V gene, J gene, and CDR3 amino acid sequence. To compute the percentage overlap between repertoires, the number of shared unique clonotypes was divided by the size of the smaller repertoire. Repertoire richness was assessed with RTK rarefaction, the Chao1 estimator, and Recon v2.1 estimates of unobserved clonotypes. Generation probabilities were computed with OLGA for all TCRbeta clonotypes obtained by the gDNA method from a handful of donors. Sourced from immuneACCESS, this table was stored by TCRdb with only in-frame sequences that have V and J called. A share of the clones is absent; for the studies checked, an unresolved V gene accounts for under half, and the remainder has no known explanation. Clone size and the V and J calls come from that table; the DNA yielded D and trimming. For this sample the table gives about 580,000 clones, of which roughly 98% were detected only once. 0.3% of the sample comes from the top ten.

Notes on this clone: Its antigen remains undetermined. No much larger clonotype is one base removed from it; base qualities were not supplied.

The rearranged chain carries TRBV6-1 and TRBJ2-7; tentative D gene TRBD1, with 5 bases matching. The clonotype was recovered from a man under 40 in good health. Sample: naive CD8+ T cells sorted from blood. Per the publication, the cell subset or site label means: CD45RA+CCR7+. This receptor has the CDR3 CASRGPGTYEQYF. The bases read TGTGCCAGCAGGGGGCCGGGCACCTACGAGCAGTACTTC.